The 7 T cell receptor beta chains below all came from one sample that was sequenced in a study of Graves' ophthalmopathy and Graves' hyperthyroidism (dated 2018 in TCRdb). The sequencer was an Illumina HiSeq 2000. TCR beta CDR3 regions were amplified from RNA transcripts for repertoire sequencing. The first round was an RT-PCR using HTBI primers with the Qiagen OneStep RT-PCR kit, and this first round was followed by a second-round multiplex PCR, then size selection and purification. TCRdb redid the processing of the public reads, applying fastp at Q25 and MiXCR, and retained in-frame beta chains. Duplicate CDR3 protein sequences are folded into a single record with the most common DNA and genes. In this sample the table shows hundreds of thousands of distinct CDR3 sequences, about 38% of which occur a single time. Of the sample, under 3.5% is held by the ten largest clones. Sequenced: peripheral blood. These receptors were collected from an adult man with Graves' ophthalmopathy.

The chain is built from TRBV11-2 and TRBJ1-2; tentative D call: TRBD1 (6 bases). Germline-derived CDR1 and CDR2 are SGHAT and FQNNGV. The CDR3 length is 14 residues. V lost 5 bases and J lost 0, with 10 bases in between. The CDR3 reads CASSIGQSNYGYTF. CDR3 in DNA: TGTGCCAGCAGCATTGGACAGTCTAACTATGGCTACACCTTC.

This clonotype has a count of ten or more. The chain joins TRBV20-1 to TRBJ1-6; TRBD1 agrees at 8 bases. J lost 9 bases, V lost 5 bases, and 12 bases had no gene match. Per the germline V gene, CDR1 is DFQATT and CDR2 is SNEGSKA (reference sequence). The CDR3 is 15 amino acids. This CDR3 reads CSAGRTGSGGSPLHF. The CDR3 coding sequence is TGCAGTGCTGGACGGACAGGGAGCGGTGGTTCACCCCTCCACTTT.

The chain carries TRBV6-1 and TRBJ1-1, with 8 bases aligning to TRBD1. The V segment lost 4 bases and the J segment 5 bases; nucleotides outside the gene matches: 9. Germline CDR1 and CDR2: MNHNS and SASEGT. The CDR3 has 15 residues. CDR3 nucleotides: TGTGCCAGCAGTGGGCCCGGACAGGGAAAGACTGAAGCTTTCTTT. Translation gives CASSGPGQGKTEAFF.

With regard to this clonotype: A single base separates this from a much larger clone, so it may be a read error. This chain joins TRBV19 and TRBJ1-1; possible D gene TRBD1, 5 bases. The germline gives CDR1 LNHDA, CDR2 SQIVND (reference sequence). There are 15 residues in the CDR3. Here the CDR3 DNA reads TGTGCCGGTAGTCAGGGCAGACTTATGAACACTGAAGCTTTCTTT. Protein product: CAGSQGRLMNTEAFF.

This clonotype has more than one count but fewer than ten. The chain employs TRBV19 and TRBJ2-7, with 7 nucleotides matching TRBD1. Trimming removed 4 bases from V and 2 bases from J; junction bases left unmatched: 8. Germline CDR1 reads LNHDA; CDR2 reads SQIVND (reference sequence). The CDR3 runs 15 residues. In DNA form, the CDR3 reads TGTGCCAGTAGTACGGGACAGAAGCACCCCTACGAGCAGTACTTC. Translating gives CASSTGQKHPYEQYF. The entire variable domain, with the rest obtained from reference TRBV19 and TRBJ2-7, is as follows: DGGITQSPKYLFRKEGQNVTLSCEQNLNHDAMYWYRQDPGQGLRLIYYSQIVNDFQKGDIAEGYSVSREKKESFPLTVTSAQKNPTAFYLCASSTGQKHPYEQYFGPGTRLTVT.

This clonotype has at least ten counts. DNA for the CDR3: TGCAGTGCAAGGGGGAGGGCCGATGAGACCCAGTACTTC. This sequence encodes CSARGRADETQYF. The J gene is TRBJ2-5, the V gene TRBV20-1, with D perhaps TRBD2 (7 bases). Germline assignment: CDR1 DFQATT and CDR2 SNEGSKA (reference sequence). The CDR3 has 13 amino acids. The germline V and J ends were trimmed by 6 bases and 5 bases, with 16 bases remaining between them.

This clonotype was seen ten or more times. The genes are TRBV6-5 and TRBJ2-2; the match to TRBD1 covers 7 bases. V dropped 0 bases and J dropped 7; count of bases not matched to a gene: 5. Germline V gene sequence: CDR1 MNHEY, CDR2 SVGAGI. The CDR3 length is 15 residues. The chain's CDR3 is CASSYSWDSVGELFF. CDR3 DNA: TGTGCCAGCAGTTACTCGTGGGACAGTGTCGGGGAGCTGTTTTTT.